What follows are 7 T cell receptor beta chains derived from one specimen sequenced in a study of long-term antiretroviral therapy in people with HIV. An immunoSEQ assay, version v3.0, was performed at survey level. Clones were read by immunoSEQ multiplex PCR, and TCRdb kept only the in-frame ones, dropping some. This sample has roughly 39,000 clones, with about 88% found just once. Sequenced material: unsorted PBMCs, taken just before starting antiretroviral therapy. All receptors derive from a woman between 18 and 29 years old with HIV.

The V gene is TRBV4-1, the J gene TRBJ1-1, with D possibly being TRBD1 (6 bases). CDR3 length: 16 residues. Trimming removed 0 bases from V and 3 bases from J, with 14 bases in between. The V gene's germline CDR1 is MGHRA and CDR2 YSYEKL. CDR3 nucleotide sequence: TGCGCCAGCAGCCAAGATCAGGCGGGGGCCGACACTGAAGCTTTCTTT. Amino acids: CASSQDQAGADTEAFF.

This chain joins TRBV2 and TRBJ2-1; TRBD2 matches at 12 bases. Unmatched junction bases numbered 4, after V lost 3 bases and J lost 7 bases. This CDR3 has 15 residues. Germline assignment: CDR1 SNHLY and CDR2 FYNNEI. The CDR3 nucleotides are TGTGCCAGCAGTGATAGGCTAGCGGGAGGGAATGAGCAGTTCTTC. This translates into CASSDRLAGGNEQFF.

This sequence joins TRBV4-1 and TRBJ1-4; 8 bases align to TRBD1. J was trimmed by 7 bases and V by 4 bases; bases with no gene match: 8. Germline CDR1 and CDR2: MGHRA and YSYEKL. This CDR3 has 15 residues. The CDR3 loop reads CASSPRQGRFEKLFF. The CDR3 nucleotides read TGCGCCAGCAGCCCCAGACAGGGGCGGTTTGAAAAACTGTTTTTT.

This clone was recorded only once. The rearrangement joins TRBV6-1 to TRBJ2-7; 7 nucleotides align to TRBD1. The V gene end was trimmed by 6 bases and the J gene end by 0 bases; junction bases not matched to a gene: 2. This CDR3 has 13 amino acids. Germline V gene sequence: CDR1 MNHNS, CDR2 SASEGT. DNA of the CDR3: TGTGCCAGCAGGGGACAGAGCTCCTACGAGCAGTACTTC. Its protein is CASRGQSSYEQYF.

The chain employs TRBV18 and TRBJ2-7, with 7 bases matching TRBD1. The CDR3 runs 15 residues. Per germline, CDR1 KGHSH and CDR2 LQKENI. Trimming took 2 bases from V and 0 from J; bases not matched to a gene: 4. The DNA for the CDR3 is TGTGCCAGCTCACCAGACAGGGCGGGCTCCTACGAGCAGTACTTC. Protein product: CASSPDRAGSYEQYF.

CDR3 nucleotides: TGTGCCTCCCGATCAGGGACAGAGAATCAGCCCCAGCATTTT. Translating gives CASRSGTENQPQHF. The chain joins TRBV6-6 to TRBJ1-5, with TRBD1 identical over 7 bases. V gave up 11 bases and J gave up 4 bases; unmatched junction bases: 11. The CDR3 is 14 residues long. Germline V gene data show CDR1 as MNHNY and CDR2 as SVGAGI (reference sequence).

The CDR3 here is CASSPGQGKYEQYF. CDR3 in DNA: TGTGCCAGCAGTCCGGGACAGGGGAAGTACGAGCAGTACTTC. The gene calls are TRBV6-5 and TRBJ2-7; 10 bases align to TRBD1. V shed 5 bases and J 4 bases; nucleotides not matched to a gene: 5. Germline CDR1 and CDR2: MNHEY and SVGAGI. This CDR3 spans 14 amino acids.